These T cell receptor beta chains were read from a single sample in a study of CD8 T cells in Susac syndrome. TCRdb reprocessed the immunoSEQ multiplex PCR reads via MiXCR and lists one record per CDR3 protein. The data show 150,000 to 200,000 distinct CDR3 sequences, roughly nine tenths seen once. Sequences were obtained from CD4+ T cells from PBMCs. The receptors stem from a human donor with Susac syndrome. CDR3s include the opening cysteine and the closing phenylalanine or tryptophan. The order of the fields is J gene, clone size, D gene, V gene, CDR3 protein, CDR3 DNA. D genes are given only for firm matches. Expanded clones get a size class; other rows say once, few or many, or leave the size out.

TRBJ1-3,few,NA,TRBV6-5,CASSYSGATGNTIYF,TGTGCCAGCAGTTACTCTGGGGCAACTGGAAACACCATATATTTT
TRBJ2-2,NA,TRBD2,TRBV29-1,CSFRDAGGPLGELFF,TGCAGCTTCCGTGACGCGGGGGGGCCACTCGGGGAGCTGTTTTTT
TRBJ2-1,NA,NA,TRBV20-1,CSARSPQAGQPYNEQFF,TGCAGTGCTAGGAGTCCCCAAGCGGGCCAACCCTACAATGAGCAGTTCTTC
TRBJ2-5,once,TRBD2,TRBV5-1,CATSGGGIGETQYF,TGCGCCACCAGCGGCGGGGGGATTGGAGAGACCCAGTACTTC
TRBJ2-7,NA,TRBD2,TRBV5-1,CASSMGLEVGEQYF,TGCGCCAGCAGCATGGGACTAGAGGTTGGCGAGCAGTACTTC
TRBJ2-5,few,NA,TRBV5-1,CASSLLSGTQETQYF,TGCGCCAGCAGCTTGTTGTCAGGGACCCAAGAGACCCAGTACTTC
TRBJ1-6,NA,NA,TRBV30,CAWRDTNNSPLHF,TGTGCCTGGAGGGACACCAATAATTCACCCCTCCACTTT
TRBJ2-7,NA,TRBD2,TRBV5-1,CASSVGTSITYEQYF,TGCGCCAGCAGCGTCGGGACTAGCATCACCTACGAGCAGTACTTC
TRBJ1-4,NA,TRBD1,TRBV11-2,CASSENRGTATNEKLFF,TGTGCCAGCAGCGAAAACAGGGGCACTGCAACTAATGAAAAACTGTTTTTT
TRBJ1-2,NA,NA,TRBV2,CASSGVSKSYGYTF,TGTGCCAGCAGTGGTGTCAGCAAATCCTATGGCTACACCTTC
TRBJ2-4,NA,TRBD2,TRBV5-6,CASTQRGGGNIQYF,TGTGCCAGCACCCAGCGGGGGGGCGGAAACATTCAGTACTTC
TRBJ2-5,NA,TRBD1,TRBV6-5,CASRAGGDETQYF,TGTGCCAGCAGAGCAGGGGGTGATGAGACCCAGTACTTC
TRBJ2-7,few,NA,TRBV6-1,CASSLQGEWNEQYF,TGTGCCAGCAGTCTTCAGGGTGAGTGGAACGAGCAGTACTTC
TRBJ1-1,NA,NA,TRBV9,CASSVETNTEAFF,TGTGCCAGCAGCGTAGAGACTAACACTGAAGCTTTCTTT
TRBJ2-1,few,NA,TRBV7-6,CASSLPGEVNEQFF,TGTGCCAGCAGCTTACCGGGGGAGGTCAATGAGCAGTTCTTC
TRBJ1-3,NA,TRBD1,TRBV7-6,CASSVDRGSGNTIYF,TGTGCCAGCAGCGTGGACAGGGGCTCTGGAAACACCATATATTTT
TRBJ2-7,NA,TRBD1,TRBV14,CASIRDRGHEQYF,TGTGCCAGCATCCGGGACAGGGGGCACGAGCAGTACTTC
TRBJ2-7,NA,NA,TRBV7-3,CASSTSSVSYEQYF,TGTGCCAGCAGCACATCTAGCGTCTCCTACGAGCAGTACTTC